This is a list of T cell receptor beta chains from one sample in a study of response to subunit inactivated influenza vaccine. TCRdb re-derived calls from the RT-PCR reads in MiXCR, one entry per CDR3 protein. This sample has about 530,000 distinct CDR3 sequences, with 10% to 15% found just once. Sequencing used PBMCs from blood, obtained 45 days after vaccination. These receptors came from a man in his fifties or sixties who received an inactivated influenza vaccine. Each CDR3 is given with its conserved first and last residue. Each record gives: clone size, V gene, CDR3 length, J gene, D gene, CDR3 protein, CDR3 DNA. The D gene is left open where the match is weak. Clone size is stated in some rows and not others, as once, few, many or a class when expanded.

>many|TRBV12-3/TRBV12-4|13|TRBJ1-1|NA
CASSSDSNTEAFF
TGTGCCAGCAGTTCGGACTCGAACACTGAAGCTTTCTTT
>many|TRBV10-3|18|TRBJ2-2|NA
CAISEWGTAATNTGELFF
TGTGCCATCAGTGAGTGGGGAACGGCAGCAACGAACACCGGGGAGCTGTTTTTT
>NA|TRBV5-6|17|TRBJ2-6|TRBD1
CASSAGTVYSGANVLTF
TGTGCCAGCAGCGCCGGGACAGTATACTCTGGGGCCAACGTCCTGACTTTC
>NA|TRBV7-9|16|TRBJ2-7|NA
CASSLGPQSPPYEQYF
TGTGCCAGCAGCTTAGGCCCACAGAGTCCCCCCTACGAGCAGTACTTC
>few|TRBV2|15|TRBJ2-1|TRBD2
CATRRWASGSNEQFF
TGTGCCACCCGGAGGTGGGCTAGCGGGTCCAATGAGCAGTTCTTC
>many|TRBV25-1|12|TRBJ2-7|NA
CASSVGAYEQYF
TGTGCCAGCAGTGTTGGTGCCTACGAGCAGTACTTC
>NA|TRBV4-3|17|TRBJ2-7|TRBD1
CASSQGARTGSSYEQYF
TGCGCCAGCAGCCAAGGAGCCAGGACAGGGAGCTCCTACGAGCAGTACTTC
>many|TRBV4-2|15|TRBJ1-6|NA
CASSQRRTMESPLHF
TGTGCCAGCAGCCAGAGAAGGACCATGGAATCACCCCTCCACTTT
>NA|TRBV7-2|16|TRBJ2-5|NA
CASSLAVAGPQETQYF
TGTGCCAGCAGCTTAGCGGTGGCGGGACCGCAAGAGACCCAGTACTTC
>NA|TRBV12-3/TRBV12-4|15|TRBJ1-5|TRBD1
CASSSGTELYQPQHF
TGTGCCAGCAGTTCCGGGACAGAGCTTTATCAGCCCCAGCATTTT
>NA|TRBV6-2/TRBV6-3|18|TRBJ2-6|NA
CASTLTGGLVSGANVLTF
TGTGCCAGCACCCTGACGGGGGGCTTGGTCTCTGGGGCCAACGTCCTGACTTTC
>NA|TRBV19|14|TRBJ1-1|NA
CATLSLGMNTEAFF
TGTGCCACGTTATCGCTCGGGATGAACACTGAAGCTTTCTTT
>once|TRBV27|14|TRBJ1-6|NA
CASSFAQYNSPLHF
TGTGCCAGCAGTTTCGCGCAGTATAATTCACCCCTCCACTTT
>few|TRBV12-5|17|TRBJ2-3|TRBD2
CASGSSPSGISTDTQYF
TGTGCTAGTGGTTCTTCGCCTAGCGGGATTAGCACAGATACGCAGTATTTT
>many|TRBV25-1|15|TRBJ2-1|NA
CASSEQLSSYNEQFF
TGTGCCAGCAGTGAACAACTCAGCTCCTACAATGAGCAGTTCTTC
>NA|TRBV30|13|TRBJ1-5|NA
CAWSPGNNQPQHF
TGTGCCTGGTCGCCAGGGAACAATCAGCCCCAGCATTTT
>NA|TRBV5-5|14|TRBJ2-2|NA
CASSPEGSPGELFF
TGTGCCAGCAGCCCCGAGGGCTCTCCCGGGGAGCTGTTTTTT
>few|TRBV6-5|14|TRBJ2-7|TRBD1
CASSYGGQGYEQYF
TGTGCCAGCAGTTACGGGGGACAGGGCTACGAGCAGTACTTC
>NA|TRBV7-9|12|TRBJ2-3|NA
CASSIWADTQYF
TGTGCCAGCAGCATTTGGGCGGATACGCAGTATTTT
>NA|TRBV7-8|14|TRBJ1-2|NA
CASRPRDTHGGYTF
TGTGCCAGCAGACCCCGGGACACCCATGGAGGCTACACCTTC
>NA|TRBV6-2/TRBV6-3|13|TRBJ2-7|NA
CASTRGSSYEQYF
TGTGCCAGTACTAGAGGGAGCTCCTACGAGCAGTACTTC
>few|TRBV20-1|13|TRBJ1-1|NA
CSPRTYRNTEAFF
TGCAGTCCACGGACCTATAGGAACACTGAAGCTTTCTTT
>once|TRBV2|17|TRBJ2-1|TRBD2
CASSEASGLAASREQFF
TGTGCCAGCAGTGAAGCCTCTGGACTAGCGGCATCTCGAGAGCAGTTCTTC
>NA|TRBV6-5|16|TRBJ1-1|NA
CASSYSLNSRNTEAFF
TGTGCCAGCAGTTACTCCCTTAATAGCCGGAACACTGAAGCTTTCTTT
>NA|TRBV5-1|15|TRBJ2-3|NA
CASSLEASRSDTQYF
TGCGCCAGCAGCTTGGAGGCTAGCCGATCCGATACGCAGTATTTT
>few|TRBV7-9|11|TRBJ2-3|NA
CASGNTDTQYF
TGTGCCAGCGGGAACACAGATACGCAGTATTTT
>few|TRBV5-1|13|TRBJ2-1|NA
CASSPASEREQFF
TGCGCCAGCAGCCCCGCATCGGAGAGGGAGCAGTTCTTC
>few|TRBV6-1|15|TRBJ2-2|TRBD1
CASSHRQGHGGELFF
TGTGCCAGCAGCCATCGACAGGGACATGGTGGGGAGCTGTTTTTT
>many|TRBV5-1|15|TRBJ2-7|TRBD2
CASRETSGRAYEQYF
TGCGCCAGCAGGGAGACTAGCGGGAGGGCCTACGAGCAGTACTTC
>NA|TRBV7-2|13|TRBJ2-7|NA
CASSLGTVYVQYF
TGTGCCAGCAGCTTAGGTACGGTTTACGTGCAGTACTTC
>NA|TRBV20-1|14|TRBJ2-7|NA
CSAVVTGIPHEQYF
TGCAGTGCTGTTGTTACAGGGATCCCCCACGAGCAGTACTTC
>many|TRBV6-5|12|TRBJ2-7|NA
CASSSQGGEQYF
TGTGCCAGCAGTTCTCAGGGGGGCGAGCAGTACTTC
>NA|TRBV6-5|15|TRBJ1-5|TRBD1
CASSYSISGGQPQHF
TGTGCCAGCAGTTACTCGATATCAGGGGGCCAGCCCCAGCATTTT
>NA|TRBV5-5|17|TRBJ2-2|NA
CASSLEINRVTTGELFF
TGTGCCAGCAGCTTGGAGATCAACAGGGTAACGACCGGGGAGCTGTTTTTT
>NA|TRBV7-2|16|TRBJ2-1|TRBD1
CASSLIWTGRRNEQFF
TGTGCCAGCAGTCTGATCTGGACAGGGAGGCGGAATGAGCAGTTCTTC
>NA|TRBV20-1|12|TRBJ2-5|TRBD2
CSARVREGTQYF
TGCAGTGCTCGGGTCCGGGAGGGGACCCAGTACTTC
>few|TRBV6-1|13|TRBJ1-4|TRBD1
CASKDRLDEKLFF
TGTGCCAGCAAGGACAGGCTGGACGAAAAACTGTTTTTT
>NA|TRBV24-1|13|TRBJ1-2|NA
CATSEEAYYGYTF
TGTGCCACCAGTGAGGAAGCTTACTATGGCTACACCTTC
>few|TRBV5-1|15|TRBJ1-1|NA
CASSLILGPNTEAFF
TGCGCCAGCAGCTTGATCTTAGGACCAAACACTGAAGCTTTCTTT
>few|TRBV29-1|12|TRBJ1-2|NA
CSGVDSIYGYTF
TGCAGCGGGGTTGACAGTATATATGGCTACACCTTC
>few|TRBV29-1|13|TRBJ1-1|TRBD1
CSGWTGMNTEAFF
TGCAGCGGGTGGACAGGGATGAACACTGAAGCTTTCTTT
>many|TRBV6-1|16|TRBJ2-6|TRBD1
CASSIMQGAGANVLTF
TGTGCCAGCAGCATAATGCAGGGGGCTGGGGCCAACGTCCTGACTTTC
>many|TRBV7-2|15|TRBJ1-3|NA
CASSLEGIEGGTIYF
TGTGCCAGCAGCTTGGAAGGGATAGAAGGGGGCACCATATATTTT
>NA|TRBV7-9|16|TRBJ2-7|NA
CASSIAPGSPSYEQYF
TGTGCCAGCAGCATTGCTCCGGGGTCCCCCTCCTACGAGCAGTACTTC
>NA|TRBV27|16|TRBJ2-2|TRBD2
CASARRSGMGTGELFF
TGTGCCAGCGCACGGCGGAGCGGGATGGGCACCGGGGAGCTGTTTTTT
>few|TRBV2|16|TRBJ1-6|NA
CASSFVGTQSNSPLHF
TGTGCCAGCAGTTTCGTCGGGACTCAGTCTAATTCACCCCTCCACTTT
>NA|TRBV19|13|TRBJ2-1|NA
CASSIHQSNEQFF
TGTGCCAGTAGTATCCACCAATCAAATGAGCAGTTCTTC
>few|TRBV4-2|15|TRBJ1-2|TRBD1
CASSQSQTGFYGYTF
TGTGCCAGCAGCCAATCTCAGACAGGGTTCTATGGCTACACCTTC
>few|TRBV7-2|16|TRBJ2-3|TRBD2
CASSLVGGLGTDTQYF
TGTGCCAGCAGCTTGGTGGGGGGGTTAGGAACAGATACGCAGTATTTT
>many|TRBV5-1|15|TRBJ2-1|TRBD2
CASSLWTSGIAEQFF
TGCGCCAGCAGCTTATGGACTAGCGGGATAGCTGAGCAGTTCTTC
>NA|TRBV7-9|14|TRBJ2-5|NA
CASSLEQVGGTQYF
TGTGCCAGCAGCTTAGAGCAGGTTGGGGGTACCCAGTACTTC
>NA|TRBV20-1|15|TRBJ2-3|NA
CSARPGHSSPDTQYF
TGCAGTGCTAGGCCGGGACACTCCTCCCCAGATACGCAGTATTTT
>many|TRBV7-8|13|TRBJ1-5|NA
CASSLGEREPQHF
TGTGCCAGCAGCCTCGGGGAAAGGGAGCCCCAGCATTTT
>few|TRBV6-1|13|TRBJ2-2|NA
CASRATLAGELFF
TGTGCCAGCAGGGCCACACTAGCCGGGGAGCTGTTTTTT
>many|TRBV5-5|15|TRBJ2-1|TRBD1
CASSMTGTSYNEQFF
TGTGCCAGCAGCATGACAGGGACCTCCTACAATGAGCAGTTCTTC
>few|TRBV7-9|13|TRBJ2-7|NA
CASSPSGEGEQYF
TGTGCCAGCAGCCCATCCGGGGAAGGTGAGCAGTACTTC
>many|TRBV5-1|14|TRBJ2-1|TRBD2
CASRSSSGNNEQFF
TGCGCCAGCAGGAGTTCTAGCGGGAACAATGAGCAGTTCTTC
>few|TRBV28|16|TRBJ2-7|TRBD2
CASSPPTSASSYEQYF
TGTGCCAGCAGCCCCCCGACTAGCGCCTCATCCTACGAGCAGTACTTC
>NA|TRBV5-1|18|TRBJ2-7|NA
CASSLKGATGSGRIEQYF
TGCGCCAGCAGCTTGAAAGGGGCCACAGGGAGTGGGAGGATCGAGCAGTACTTC
>NA|TRBV12-3/TRBV12-4|12|TRBJ2-1|NA
CASRYGNYEQFF
TGTGCCAGCAGGTATGGGAACTACGAGCAGTTCTTC